This T cell receptor (beta chain) was recovered during a study of blood T cells in healthy people across ages. CDR1 and CDR2 from the germline V gene are LGHNA and YNFKEQ. V lost 1 base and J 6 bases, leaving 6 bases between the germline ends. This CDR3 is 13 amino acids long. Caucasian individuals from Russia who were healthy and aged about 6 to 95 acted as donors. Concerning this clonotype: Its antigen is undetermined.

Study outcomes and limitations: Diversity estimated from one million T cells was considered an underestimate. TCR beta diversity correlated strongly with naive T cell percentage.

With a J-beta primer mix and a sample-barcoded 5' primer, a second PCR ran about 7 to 12 cycles. Each cDNA molecule carried a tag from a template-switch adaptor that contained 12 random nucleotides. A single record per CDR3 protein comes from TCRdb applying MiXCR to the 5' RACE reads. The table shows a few hundred thousand distinct CDR3 sequences, with 45% to 65% occurring only once. The clonotype comes from a man aged 60 to 75 in good health. The sequenced sample consisted of blood. V gene TRBV4-2 combines with J gene TRBJ2-2; the D is unclear. The CDR3 region is CASSQALAGELFF. For the CDR3, the DNA is TGTGCCAGCAGCCAAGCATTGGCCGGGGAGCTGTTTTTT.